The 10 T cell receptor beta chains below come from one sample, sequenced in a study of T cell repertoires in cytomegalovirus infection. TCRdb re-called the reads through MiXCR, storing one row per CDR3 protein. The top ten clones hold roughly 8% of a sample with about 97,000 distinct CDR3 sequences, more than 15% of them seen once. Sequenced: PBMCs. These receptor sequences come from a human donor in good health (CMV status not recorded). Some clones in this sample may be carry-over from other donors' samples.

There are many counts of this clonotype. V usage is TRBV5-4 and J usage is TRBJ1-1; D remains unclear. Germline V gene data show CDR1 as SGHNT and CDR2 as YYREEE (reference sequence). Trimming took 0 bases from V and 4 from J, leaving 10 bases between them. The CDR3 length is 14 residues. As DNA, the CDR3 is TGTGCCAGCAGCTTGGCCACCCTTCGCACTGAAGCTTTCTTT. It codes for CASSLATLRTEAFF.

The chain has TRBV4-3 and TRBJ1-1; no clear D. The CDR3 sequence is 14 residues long. V was cut by 3 bases and J by 10 bases, with 18 bases left in between. CDR1 and CDR2 from the germline V gene are LGHNA and YSLEER. The CDR3 here is CASSQDSYGGSAFF. The CDR3 coding sequence is TGCGCCAGCAGCCAGGATAGTTATGGAGGGTCAGCTTTCTTT.

The chain links TRBV29-1 to TRBJ2-7; D perhaps matches TRBD2 (5 bases). Germline CDR1 reads SQVTM; CDR2 reads ANQGSEA. This CDR3 spans 13 amino acids. V gave up 3 bases and J gave up 6 bases, with 15 bases separating them. Here the CDR3 reads CSVETGFLAEQYF. DNA of the CDR3: TGCAGCGTTGAGACGGGGTTCCTGGCCGAGCAGTACTTC.

The rearrangement joins TRBV6-1 to TRBJ2-1; D gene uncertain. The germline V gene has CDR1 MNHNS and CDR2 SASEGT. The V and J ends lost 4 bases and 5 bases respectively, with 6 bases between them. The CDR3 is 12 amino acids. DNA of the CDR3: TGTGCCAGCAGTGTCGGTGACAATGAGCAGTTCTTC. Translating gives CASSVGDNEQFF.

This clonotype was detected many times. The chain employs TRBV28 and TRBJ1-2, with D unclear. The CDR3 runs 13 residues. V was clipped by 2 bases and J by 0 bases, with 4 bases between them. Germline loops: CDR1 MDHEN, CDR2 SYDVKM. The CDR3 protein is CASSLKANYGYTF. CDR3 sequence (DNA): TGTGCCAGCAGTTTAAAAGCTAACTATGGCTACACCTTC.

This clonotype has a count of ten or more. The V and J genes are TRBV7-2 and TRBJ2-3, with 8 bases identical to TRBD2. Germline CDR1 SGHTA, CDR2 FQGNSA. V lost 8 bases to trimming and J lost 1 base; unmatched junction nucleotides: 11. The CDR3 is made up of 16 amino acids. As DNA, the CDR3 is TGTGCCAGCCTTAGCGGGACCGGAGGGGGCACAGATACGCAGTATTTT. Translated: CASLSGTGGGTDTQYF.

The J gene is TRBJ2-1, the V gene TRBV20-1, with D unresolved. CDR1 DFQATT and CDR2 SNEGSKA come from the germline V gene (reference sequence). The V end was cut by 3 bases, the J end by 0 bases, with 9 bases between. The CDR3 sequence is 14 residues long. The CDR3 protein is CSASASTSYNEQFF. CDR3 coding DNA: TGCAGTGCTAGCGCTTCAACCTCCTACAATGAGCAGTTCTTC.

This clonotype was seen a handful of times. This chain joins TRBV6-4 and TRBJ2-7, with TRBD2 as a possible D gene (6 bases). CDR1 is MRHNA, CDR2 SNTAGT, per germline. V dropped 9 bases and J dropped 1 base, with 13 bases sitting between them. The CDR3 length is 13 residues. The CDR3 nucleotides are TGTGCCAGAACTACGGGACTTTCCTACGAGCAGTACTTC. Translation gives CARTTGLSYEQYF.

V gene TRBV20-1 combines with J gene TRBJ1-6; the match to TRBD1 covers 8 bases. The germline CDR1 and CDR2 sequences are DFQATT and SNEGSKA (reference sequence). The CDR3 is 15 amino acids. V trimming: 3 bases; J trimming: 6 bases; junction bases outside the gene matches: 7. The CDR3 DNA is TGCAGTGCTAGCCCTGGGACAGGCCGTAATTCACCCCTCCACTTT. Protein sequence: CSASPGTGRNSPLHF.

This clonotype was picked up a small number of times. The chain couples TRBV7-3 to TRBJ2-2; 7 bases agree with TRBD1. The germline V gene encodes CDR1 SGHTA and CDR2 FQGTGA. The ends lost 5 bases at V and 5 bases at J; junction bases unmatched: 2. The CDR3 totals 13 residues. CDR3 region: CASSRDRTGELFF. The CDR3 region has the DNA TGTGCCAGCAGCCGGGACAGAACCGGGGAGCTGTTTTTT.